This T cell receptor beta chain derives from a study of shared clonotypes between healthy human individuals. Generated by immunoSEQ multiplex PCR, the TCRdb table keeps only in-frame clones and is missing some. The sample contains over 400,000 clones, about 84% of which appear only once. This clone was observed many times. Other DNA sequences within the sample encode an identical CDR3. Donors, healthy HIV-negative adults, lacked recent acute infections or vaccinations. This clonotype originated in a woman between 35 and 50 years old in good health. Some clones in this sample may be carry-over from other donors' samples. The source material was PBMCs.

The CDR3 loop is CASSRGQNYGYTF. CDR3 nucleotide sequence: TGTGCCAGCTCCCGCGGACAGAACTATGGCTACACCTTC. The chain has TRBV18 and TRBJ1-2; tentative D call: TRBD1 (6 bases). CDR3 size: 13 residues. Germline V lookup: CDR1 KGHSH, CDR2 LQKENI. Trimming pared 6 bases from V and 2 bases from J, leaving 10 bases between.